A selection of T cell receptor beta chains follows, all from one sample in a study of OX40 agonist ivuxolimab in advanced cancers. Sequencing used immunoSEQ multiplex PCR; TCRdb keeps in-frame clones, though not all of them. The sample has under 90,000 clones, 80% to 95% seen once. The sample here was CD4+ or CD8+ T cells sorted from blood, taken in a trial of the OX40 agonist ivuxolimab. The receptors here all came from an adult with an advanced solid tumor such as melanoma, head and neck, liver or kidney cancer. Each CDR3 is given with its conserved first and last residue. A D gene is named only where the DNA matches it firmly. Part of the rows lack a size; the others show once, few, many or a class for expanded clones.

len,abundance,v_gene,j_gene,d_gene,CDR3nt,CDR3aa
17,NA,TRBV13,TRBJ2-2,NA,TGTGCCAGCAGCTTAAGACAGAACATCGCGAACACCGGGGAGCTGTTTTTT,CASSLRQNIANTGELFF
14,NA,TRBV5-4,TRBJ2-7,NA,TGTGCCAGCAGCCATACGGACAGAGTATACGAGCAGTACTTC,CASSHTDRVYEQYF
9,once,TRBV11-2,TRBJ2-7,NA,TGTGCCAGCAGCTACGAGCAGTACTTC,CASSYEQYF
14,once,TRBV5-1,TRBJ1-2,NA,TGCGCCAGCAGCTTGGCGGAATCGGCATTAGGCTACACCTTC,CASSLAESALGYTF
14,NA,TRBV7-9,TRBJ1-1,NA,TGTGCCAGCAGCCCCCAGGGAAGGAATACTGAAGCTTTCTTT,CASSPQGRNTEAFF
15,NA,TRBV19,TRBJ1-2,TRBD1,TGTGCCAGTAGGGTGCCGGGACAGGGGGTAAATGGCTACACCTTC,CASRVPGQGVNGYTF
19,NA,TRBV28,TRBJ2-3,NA,TGTGCCAGCAGTTTATATTGGGGCAAAACCATGGCTGGCACAGATACGCAGTATTTT,CASSLYWGKTMAGTDTQYF
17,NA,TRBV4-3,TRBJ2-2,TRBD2,TGCGCCAGCAGCCAATCCACCGGGACTAGAAACACCGGGGAGCTGTTTTTT,CASSQSTGTRNTGELFF
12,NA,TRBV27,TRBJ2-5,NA,TGTGCCAGCAGTCCCGACTTAGAGACCCAGTACTTC,CASSPDLETQYF
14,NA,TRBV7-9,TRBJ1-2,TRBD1,TGTGCCAGCAGCCGGACAGGGGTTGACTATGGCTACACCTTC,CASSRTGVDYGYTF
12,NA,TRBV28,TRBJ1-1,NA,TGTGCCAGCCGCACGGGGGGGACTGAAGCTTTCTTT,CASRTGGTEAFF
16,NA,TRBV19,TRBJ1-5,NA,TGTGCCAGTAGTATAATAGACAGAAGTAGCAATCAGCCCCAGCATTTT,CASSIIDRSSNQPQHF
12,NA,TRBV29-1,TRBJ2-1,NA,TGCAGCGTTGATGCGGACAGAAATGAGCAGTTCTTC,CSVDADRNEQFF
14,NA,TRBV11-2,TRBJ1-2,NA,TGTGCCAGCAGCCCCGGGACGGATTCCTATGGCTACACCTTC,CASSPGTDSYGYTF
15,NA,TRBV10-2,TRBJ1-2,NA,TGCGCCAGCAGCGGCGAAGGGGTCTACGGCTATGGCTACACCTTC,CASSGEGVYGYGYTF
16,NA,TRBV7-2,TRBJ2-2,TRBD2,TGTGCCAGCAGCTTATACCCCGGGACTAGCGGGCGGGAGCTGTTTTTT,CASSLYPGTSGRELFF
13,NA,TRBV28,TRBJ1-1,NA,TGTGCCAGCAGTTTAACAGCGGGGGGTGAAGCTTTCTTT,CASSLTAGGEAFF
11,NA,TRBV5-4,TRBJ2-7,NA,TGTGCCAGCAGCTTAAACAACGAGCAGTACTTC,CASSLNNEQYF
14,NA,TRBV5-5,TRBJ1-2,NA,TGTGCCAGCAGCTTGGAACAGGTTCACTATGGCTACACCTTC,CASSLEQVHYGYTF
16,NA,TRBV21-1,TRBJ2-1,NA,TGTGCCAGCAGCAATCTCCCACCCAACTCCTACAATGAGCAGTTCTTC,CASSNLPPNSYNEQFF
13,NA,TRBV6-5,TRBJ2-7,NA,TGTGCCAGCACCGCGGGGAACTCCTACGAGCAGTACTTC,CASTAGNSYEQYF
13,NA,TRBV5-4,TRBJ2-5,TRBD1,TGTGCCAGCAGCCTGACAGGGACGGAGACCCAGTACTTC,CASSLTGTETQYF
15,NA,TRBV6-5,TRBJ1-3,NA,TGTGCCAGCAGTTATGCGCGGGAAGCGTCGGACACCATATATTTT,CASSYAREASDTIYF
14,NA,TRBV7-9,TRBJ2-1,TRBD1,TGTGCCAGCAGCGCAGGACAGGGTAGGGATGAGCAGTTCTTC,CASSAGQGRDEQFF
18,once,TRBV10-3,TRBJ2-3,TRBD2,TGTGCCATCAGTGAGTCGTTTGCCAGCGGGAGTTTGTCTGATACGCAGTATTTT,CAISESFASGSLSDTQYF